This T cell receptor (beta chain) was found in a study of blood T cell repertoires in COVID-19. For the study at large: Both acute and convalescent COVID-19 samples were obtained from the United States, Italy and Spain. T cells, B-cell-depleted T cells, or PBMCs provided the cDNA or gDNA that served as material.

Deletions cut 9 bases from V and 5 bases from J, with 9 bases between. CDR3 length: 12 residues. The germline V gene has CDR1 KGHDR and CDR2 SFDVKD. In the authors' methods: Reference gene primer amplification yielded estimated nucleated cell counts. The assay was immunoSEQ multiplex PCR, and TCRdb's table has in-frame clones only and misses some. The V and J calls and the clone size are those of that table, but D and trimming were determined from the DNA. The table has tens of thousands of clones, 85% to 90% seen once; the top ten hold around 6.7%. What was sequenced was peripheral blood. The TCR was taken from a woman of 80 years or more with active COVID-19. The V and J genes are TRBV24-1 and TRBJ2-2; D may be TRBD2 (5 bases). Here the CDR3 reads CATGRRTGELFF. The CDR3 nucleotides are TGTGCCACCGGGCGGAGGACCGGGGAGCTGTTTTTT.